This T cell receptor (beta chain) is drawn from a study of cytomegalovirus exposure and HLA in healthy donors. The PCR made use of 60 Vbeta and 13 Jbeta primers. Generated by immunoSEQ multiplex PCR, the TCRdb table keeps only in-frame clones and is missing some. The sample holds 150,000 or so clones; more than 75% are singletons and the top ten take roughly 2.1%. The CDR3 is made up of 14 amino acids. Germline V gene data show CDR1 as MNHEY and CDR2 as SVGAGI. Trimming pared 6 bases from V and 3 bases from J, leaving 15 bases between. This clone was seen just once. The receptor was isolated from a young man in good health and CMV-seropositive. The chain couples TRBV6-5 to TRBJ2-7; TRBD1 is a possible D gene (5 bases). Sequencing was carried out using PBMCs. Here the CDR3 reads CASSPFQGFYEQYF. For the CDR3, the DNA is TGTGCCAGCAGCCCTTTCCAGGGTTTCTACGAGCAGTACTTC.